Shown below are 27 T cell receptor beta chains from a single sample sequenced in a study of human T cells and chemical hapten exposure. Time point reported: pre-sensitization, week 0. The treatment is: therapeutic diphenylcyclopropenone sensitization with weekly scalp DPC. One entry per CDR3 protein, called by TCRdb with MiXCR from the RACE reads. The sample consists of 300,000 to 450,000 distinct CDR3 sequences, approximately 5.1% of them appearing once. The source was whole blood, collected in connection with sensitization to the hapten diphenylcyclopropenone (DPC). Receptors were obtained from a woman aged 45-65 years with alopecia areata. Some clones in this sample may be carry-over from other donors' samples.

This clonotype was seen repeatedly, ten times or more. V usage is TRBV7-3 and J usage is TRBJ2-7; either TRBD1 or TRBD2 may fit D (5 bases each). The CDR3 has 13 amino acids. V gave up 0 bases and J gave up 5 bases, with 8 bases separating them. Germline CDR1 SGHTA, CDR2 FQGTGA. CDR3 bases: TGTGCCAGCAGCTTAACGATGGGGGACGAGCAGTACTTC. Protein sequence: CASSLTMGDEQYF.

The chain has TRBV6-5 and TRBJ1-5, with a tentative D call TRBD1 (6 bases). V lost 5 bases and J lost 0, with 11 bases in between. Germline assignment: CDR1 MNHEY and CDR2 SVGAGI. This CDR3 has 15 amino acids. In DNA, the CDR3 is TGTGCCAGCAGTCAGGACAGATATAGCAATCAGCCCCAGCATTTT. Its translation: CASSQDRYSNQPQHF.

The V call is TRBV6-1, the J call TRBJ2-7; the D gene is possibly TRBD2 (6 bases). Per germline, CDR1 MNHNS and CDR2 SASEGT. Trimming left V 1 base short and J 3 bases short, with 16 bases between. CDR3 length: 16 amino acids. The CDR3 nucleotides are TGTGCCAGCAGTGAAGGAAGTACGGCGGAGGGCTACGAGCAGTACTTC. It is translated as CASSEGSTAEGYEQYF.

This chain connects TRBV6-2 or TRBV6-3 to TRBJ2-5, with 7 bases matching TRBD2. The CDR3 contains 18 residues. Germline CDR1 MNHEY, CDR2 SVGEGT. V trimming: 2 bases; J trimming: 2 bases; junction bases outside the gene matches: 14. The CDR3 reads CASSYNAGKAGRQETQYF. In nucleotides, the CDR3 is TGTGCCAGCAGTTACAACGCGGGGAAAGCGGGGAGGCAAGAGACCCAGTACTTC.

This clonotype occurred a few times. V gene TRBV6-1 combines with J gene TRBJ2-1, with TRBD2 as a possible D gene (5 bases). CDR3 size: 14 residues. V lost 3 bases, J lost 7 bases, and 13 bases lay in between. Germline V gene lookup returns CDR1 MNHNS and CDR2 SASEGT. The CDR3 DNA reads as TGTGCCAGCAGTGATTTCGCCCGCGGGAATGAGCAGTTCTTC. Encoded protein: CASSDFARGNEQFF.

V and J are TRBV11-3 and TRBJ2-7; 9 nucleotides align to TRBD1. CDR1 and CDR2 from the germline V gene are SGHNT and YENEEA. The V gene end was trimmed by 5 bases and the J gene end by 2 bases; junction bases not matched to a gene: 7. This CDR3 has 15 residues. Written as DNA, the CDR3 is TGTGCCAGCAGCATGCGACAGGGGGGCACCTACGAGCAGTACTTC. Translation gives CASSMRQGGTYEQYF.

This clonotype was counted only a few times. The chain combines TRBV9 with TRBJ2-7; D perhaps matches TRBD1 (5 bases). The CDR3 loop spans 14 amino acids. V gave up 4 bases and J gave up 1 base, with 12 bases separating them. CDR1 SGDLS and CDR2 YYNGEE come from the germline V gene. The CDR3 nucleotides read TGTGCCAGCAGCCCCAGACAGCGTTCCTACGAGCAGTACTTC. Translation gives CASSPRQRSYEQYF.

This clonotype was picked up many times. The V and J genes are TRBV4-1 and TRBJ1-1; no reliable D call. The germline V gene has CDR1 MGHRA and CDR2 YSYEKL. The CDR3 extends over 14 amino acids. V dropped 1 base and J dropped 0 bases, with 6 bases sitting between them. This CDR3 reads CASSQGSMNTEAFF. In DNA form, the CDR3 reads TGCGCCAGCAGCCAAGGCAGCATGAACACTGAAGCTTTCTTT.

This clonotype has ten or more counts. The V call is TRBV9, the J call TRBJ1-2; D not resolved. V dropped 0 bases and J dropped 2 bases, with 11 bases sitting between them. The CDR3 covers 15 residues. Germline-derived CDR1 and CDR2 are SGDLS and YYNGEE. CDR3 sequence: CASSVVTTGNYGYTF. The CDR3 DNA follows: TGTGCCAGCAGCGTAGTCACGACGGGGAACTATGGCTACACCTTC.

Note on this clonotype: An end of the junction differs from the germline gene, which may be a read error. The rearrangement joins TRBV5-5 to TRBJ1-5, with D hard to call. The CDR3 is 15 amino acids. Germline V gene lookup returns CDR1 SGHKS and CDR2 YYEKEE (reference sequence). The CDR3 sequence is CPSSARPRDNQPQHF. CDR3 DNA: TGTCCCAGCAGCGCCCGACCTAGGGACAATCAGCCCCAGCATTTT. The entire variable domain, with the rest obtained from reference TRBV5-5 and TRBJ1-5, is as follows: DAGVTQSPTHLIKTRGQQVTLRCSPISGHKSVSWYQQVLGQGPQFIFQYYEKEERGRGNFPDRFSARQFPNYSSELNVNALLLGDSALYLCPSSARPRDNQPQHFGDGTRLSIL.

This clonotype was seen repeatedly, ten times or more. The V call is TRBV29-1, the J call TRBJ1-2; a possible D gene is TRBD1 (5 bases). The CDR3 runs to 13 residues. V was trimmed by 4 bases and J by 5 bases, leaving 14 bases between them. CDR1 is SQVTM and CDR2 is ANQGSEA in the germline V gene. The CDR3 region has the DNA TGCAGCGTTGCGGGGCAGCCGGGGTATGGCTACACCTTC. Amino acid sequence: CSVAGQPGYGYTF.

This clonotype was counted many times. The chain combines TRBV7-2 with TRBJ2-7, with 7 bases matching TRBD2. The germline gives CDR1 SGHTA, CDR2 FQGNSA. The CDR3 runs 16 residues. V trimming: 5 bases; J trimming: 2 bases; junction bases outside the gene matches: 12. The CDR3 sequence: CASSPTGGRTAYEQYF. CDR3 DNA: TGTGCCAGCAGCCCGACGGGAGGCCGAACAGCCTACGAGCAGTACTTC.

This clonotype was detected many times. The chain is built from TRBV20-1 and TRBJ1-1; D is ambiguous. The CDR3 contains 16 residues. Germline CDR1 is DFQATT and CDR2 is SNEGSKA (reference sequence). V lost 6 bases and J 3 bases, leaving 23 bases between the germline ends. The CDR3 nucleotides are TGCAGTGCCACATCACTTGGCCTAGGCAGCCACACTGAAGCTTTCTTT. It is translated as CSATSLGLGSHTEAFF.

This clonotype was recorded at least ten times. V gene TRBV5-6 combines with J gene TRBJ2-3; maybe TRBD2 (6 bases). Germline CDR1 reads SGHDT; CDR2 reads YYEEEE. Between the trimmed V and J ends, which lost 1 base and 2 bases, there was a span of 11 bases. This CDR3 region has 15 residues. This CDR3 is CASSLTRGNTDTQYF. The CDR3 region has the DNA TGTGCCAGCAGCTTGACGCGGGGCAACACAGATACGCAGTATTTT.

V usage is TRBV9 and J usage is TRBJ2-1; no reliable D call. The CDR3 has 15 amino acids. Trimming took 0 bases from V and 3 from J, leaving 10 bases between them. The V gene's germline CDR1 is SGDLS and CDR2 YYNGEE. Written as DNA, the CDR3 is TGTGCCAGCAGCGTAGTGGCGACGGACTACAATGAGCAGTTCTTC. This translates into CASSVVATDYNEQFF.

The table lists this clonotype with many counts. The CDR3 region has the DNA TGTGCCAGCAGCTTAAGAACCTACGAGCAGTACTTC. Translated, it gives CASSLRTYEQYF. The chain joins TRBV7-2 to TRBJ2-7; D uncertain. The CDR3 is 12 amino acids. Germline CDR1 reads SGHTA; CDR2 reads FQGNSA. Trimming cost V 2 bases and J 2 bases, with 4 bases left between them.

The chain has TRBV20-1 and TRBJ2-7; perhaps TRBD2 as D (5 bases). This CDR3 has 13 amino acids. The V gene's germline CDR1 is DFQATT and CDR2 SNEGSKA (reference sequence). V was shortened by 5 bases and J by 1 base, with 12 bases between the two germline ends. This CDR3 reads CSAPTTTSYEQYF. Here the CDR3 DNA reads TGCAGTGCTCCGACGACTACTTCCTACGAGCAGTACTTC.

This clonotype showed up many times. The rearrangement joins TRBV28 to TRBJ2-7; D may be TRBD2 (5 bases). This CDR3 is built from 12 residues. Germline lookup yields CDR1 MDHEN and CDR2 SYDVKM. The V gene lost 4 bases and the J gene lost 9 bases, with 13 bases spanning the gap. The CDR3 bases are TGTGCCAGCAGTTCACCGGGGTCGGGGCAGTACTTC. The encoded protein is CASSSPGSGQYF.

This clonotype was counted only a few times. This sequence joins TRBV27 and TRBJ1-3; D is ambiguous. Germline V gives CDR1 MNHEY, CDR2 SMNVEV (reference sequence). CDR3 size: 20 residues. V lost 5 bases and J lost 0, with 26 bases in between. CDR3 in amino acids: CASSLTPPEPRPHSGNTIYF. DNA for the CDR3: TGTGCCAGCAGTCTCACACCCCCGGAACCGCGACCCCACTCTGGAAACACCATATATTTT.

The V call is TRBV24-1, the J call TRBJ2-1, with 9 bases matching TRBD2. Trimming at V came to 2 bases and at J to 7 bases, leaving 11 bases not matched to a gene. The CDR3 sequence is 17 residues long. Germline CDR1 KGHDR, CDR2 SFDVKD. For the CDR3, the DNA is TGTGCCACCAGTGATTCCCTTGCGGGAGGGCCGAAAAATGAGCAGTTCTTC. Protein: CATSDSLAGGPKNEQFF.

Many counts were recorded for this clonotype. CDR3 sequence: CASSPSGRAKDTQYF. CDR3 sequence (DNA): TGTGCCAGCAGCCCCAGCGGGAGGGCCAAAGATACGCAGTATTTT. This chain connects TRBV5-4 to TRBJ2-3, with TRBD2 matching over 10 bases. Germline V gene sequence: CDR1 SGHNT, CDR2 YYREEE (reference sequence). The CDR3 spans 15 residues. Trimming cost V 4 bases and J 5 bases; bases outside gene matches: 7.

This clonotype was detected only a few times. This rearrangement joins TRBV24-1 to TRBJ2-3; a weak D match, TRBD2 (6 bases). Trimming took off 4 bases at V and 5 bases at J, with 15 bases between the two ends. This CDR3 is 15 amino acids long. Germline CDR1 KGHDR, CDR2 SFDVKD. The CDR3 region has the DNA TGTGCCACCAGTGACCCGGAGGGTGTCCAAGATACGCAGTATTTT. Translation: CATSDPEGVQDTQYF.

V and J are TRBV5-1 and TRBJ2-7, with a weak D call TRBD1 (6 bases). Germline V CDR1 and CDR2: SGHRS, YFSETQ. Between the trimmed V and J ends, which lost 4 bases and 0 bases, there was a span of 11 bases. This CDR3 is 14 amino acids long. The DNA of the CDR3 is TGCGCCAGCAGCGCTTGGACAGACTCCTACGAGCAGTACTTC. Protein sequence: CASSAWTDSYEQYF.

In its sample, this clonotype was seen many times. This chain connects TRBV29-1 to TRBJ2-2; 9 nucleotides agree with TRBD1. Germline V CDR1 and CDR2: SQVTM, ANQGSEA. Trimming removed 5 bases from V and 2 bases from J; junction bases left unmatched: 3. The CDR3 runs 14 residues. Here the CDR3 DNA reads TGCAGCGTTTCGACAGGGGGTAACACCGGGGAGCTGTTTTTT. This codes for CSVSTGGNTGELFF.

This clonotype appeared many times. CDR3: CASSLGDVERRSYEQYF. In DNA form, the CDR3 reads TGTGCCAGCAGCTTGGGGGACGTCGAAAGGCGTTCCTACGAGCAGTACTTC. The rearrangement uses TRBV5-5 and TRBJ2-7; D tentatively reads TRBD1 or TRBD2 (5 bases each). V gave up 0 bases and J gave up 1 base, with 17 bases separating them. CDR1 and CDR2 (germline): SGHKS, YYEKEE (reference sequence). The length of the CDR3 is 17 residues.

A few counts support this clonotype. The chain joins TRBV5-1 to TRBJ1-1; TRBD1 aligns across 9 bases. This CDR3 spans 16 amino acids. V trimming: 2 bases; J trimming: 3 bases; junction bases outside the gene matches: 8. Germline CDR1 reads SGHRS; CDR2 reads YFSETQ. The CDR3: CASSFLSWTGDTEAFF. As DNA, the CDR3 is TGCGCCAGCAGCTTCCTCAGTTGGACAGGGGACACTGAAGCTTTCTTT.

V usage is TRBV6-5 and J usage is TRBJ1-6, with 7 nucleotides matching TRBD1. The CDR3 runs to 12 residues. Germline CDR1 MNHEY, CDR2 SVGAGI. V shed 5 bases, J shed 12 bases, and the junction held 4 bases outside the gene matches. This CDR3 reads CASSNRGGPLHF. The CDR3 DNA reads TGTGCCAGCAGTAACAGGGGTGGACCCCTCCACTTT.